This T cell receptor (beta chain) originates from a study of blood T cell repertoires in COVID-19. Looking at the study overall: Some COVID-19 samples were acute and others convalescent; all came from the United States, Italy and Spain. PBMCs, B-cell-depleted T cells, or T cells were the source of the cDNA or gDNA that made up the material.

Deletions cut 5 bases from V and 6 bases from J, with 7 bases between. CDR1 is GTSNPN, CDR2 SVGIG, per germline (reference sequence). The CDR3 covers 11 residues. Authors' methods: Reference gene primer amplification yielded estimated nucleated cell counts. Generated by immunoSEQ multiplex PCR, the TCRdb table keeps only in-frame clones and is missing some. D and trimming were read from the DNA, whereas the V and J calls and clone size are those reported in that table. This table holds approximately 190,000 clones, more than 85% found once. The receptor was isolated from a man in his 70s with active or convalescent COVID-19. What was sequenced was peripheral blood. The rearrangement links TRBV30 to TRBJ2-2; D call uncertain. DNA for the CDR3: TGTGCCTGGGGTACTGCCGGGGAGCTGTTTTTT. Protein sequence: CAWGTAGELFF.